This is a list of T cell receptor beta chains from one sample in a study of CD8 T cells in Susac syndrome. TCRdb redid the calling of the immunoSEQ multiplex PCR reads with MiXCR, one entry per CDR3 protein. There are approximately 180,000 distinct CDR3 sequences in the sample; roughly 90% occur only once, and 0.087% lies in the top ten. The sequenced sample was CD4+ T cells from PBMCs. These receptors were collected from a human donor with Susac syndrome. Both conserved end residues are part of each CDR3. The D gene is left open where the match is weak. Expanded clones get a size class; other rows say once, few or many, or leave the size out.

TGCAGCGTTGAAGAGGGCATGACAGGGCTTGGTGAAAAACTGTTTTTT | CSVEEGMTGLGEKLFF | TRBV29-1 | . | TRBJ1-4 | TRBD1
TGCGCCAGCAGCTTGGTTAGCGGGAGAGGGGAGACCCAGTACTTC | CASSLVSGRGETQYF | TRBV5-1 | . | TRBJ2-5 | TRBD2
TGTGCCAGTAGTATAACCCAGGTCGGAACTGAAGCTTTCTTT | CASSITQVGTEAFF | TRBV19 | . | TRBJ1-1 | .
TGTGCCAGCAGTTCACACGGGGGGGGAAACACCATATATTTT | CASSSHGGGNTIYF | TRBV28 | . | TRBJ1-3 | .
TGTGCCAGCAGTTTACGGGAGAACTATGGCTACACCTTC | CASSLRENYGYTF | TRBV27 | . | TRBJ1-2 | .
TGCAGTGCTAGAGTCGGCCTTACCTACGAGCAGTACTTC | CSARVGLTYEQYF | TRBV20-1 | . | TRBJ2-7 | .
TGTGCCAGCAGTCTCGGGACCAAGTCCGACGAGCAGTACTTC | CASSLGTKSDEQYF | TRBV27 | once | TRBJ2-7 | .
TGTGCCAGCATTCCGGGACAGGGGCCCTACGAGCAGTACTTC | CASIPGQGPYEQYF | TRBV28 | . | TRBJ2-7 | TRBD1
TGCAGTGCGAGAAGAGTGAGCCTCAATTCCACAGATACGCAGTATTTT | CSARRVSLNSTDTQYF | TRBV20-1 | . | TRBJ2-3 | .
TGTGCCAGCAGTTTTCTAAAACTAGCGGGAGAAGAGACCCAGTACTTC | CASSFLKLAGEETQYF | TRBV28 | . | TRBJ2-5 | TRBD2
TGTGCCAGCAGCTTAAGCGGGGATAGGCAGTTCTTC | CASSLSGDRQFF | TRBV7-2 | . | TRBJ2-1 | TRBD2
TGTGCCAGTAGTGTGGACAACACCGGGGAGCTGTTTTTT | CASSVDNTGELFF | TRBV19 | few | TRBJ2-2 | .
TGTGCCAGCAGTTTTGATCCTAGCATCTACGAGCAGTACTTC | CASSFDPSIYEQYF | TRBV28 | . | TRBJ2-7 | .
TGCAGTGCTAGCCGGACTAGCGGGAGGTACAATGAGCAGTTCTTC | CSASRTSGRYNEQFF | TRBV20-1 | . | TRBJ2-1 | TRBD2
TGTGCCAGCAGTAGGACTAGCGGGGGGTCGGGCTCCTACGAGCAGTACTTC | CASSRTSGGSGSYEQYF | TRBV6-1 | . | TRBJ2-7 | TRBD2
TGTGCCAGCTCACCGCGACTATCCGGGACAGGGGGAGAGACCCAGTACTTC | CASSPRLSGTGGETQYF | TRBV18 | once | TRBJ2-5 | TRBD1
TGTGCCAGCAGCTACATCCCGGCAGGGGGCCATAGGGTAGCTTTCTTT | CASSYIPAGGHRVAFF | TRBV7-9 | . | TRBJ1-1 | TRBD1
TGTGCCAGCAGCAAAGGGCCCCCATATGAGCAGTTCTTC | CASSKGPPYEQFF | TRBV7-3 | . | TRBJ2-1 | .
TGCAGTGCTAACCGAGGACTCTTCTATCCCTACGAGCAGTACTTC | CSANRGLFYPYEQYF | TRBV20-1 | . | TRBJ2-7 | .
TGTGCCAGTAGTTCGACTAGCGGGAGGAGGAGAGAGACCCAGTACTTC | CASSSTSGRRRETQYF | TRBV19 | . | TRBJ2-5 | TRBD2
TGTGCCAGTACCCCGGAGGGAGTAATGAACACTGAAGCTTTCTTT | CASTPEGVMNTEAFF | TRBV19 | . | TRBJ1-1 | .
TGCGCCAGCAGGATTGAAGGGGGGCTCTACGAGCAGTACTTC | CASRIEGGLYEQYF | TRBV5-1 | . | TRBJ2-7 | .
TGCGCCAGCAGCTTGAGGACAGGGGAGACTAACTATGGCTACACCTTC | CASSLRTGETNYGYTF | TRBV5-1 | . | TRBJ1-2 | TRBD1
TGTGCCAGCAGCTCATCCGGGCTTTTAAACAGCTACGAGCAGTACTTC | CASSSSGLLNSYEQYF | TRBV7-3 | . | TRBJ2-7 | .
TGTGCCAGCAGTGAACAAGGAGAGTCCTCCTACGAGCAGTACTTC | CASSEQGESSYEQYF | TRBV2 | . | TRBJ2-7 | .
TGTGCCAGCAGTTCTGGTTTGAACACTGAAGCTTTCTTT | CASSSGLNTEAFF | TRBV6-1 | few | TRBJ1-1 | .
TGTGCCAGCAGCAAATCCTTCCGGGATCAGCCCCAGCATTTT | CASSKSFRDQPQHF | TRBV28 | . | TRBJ1-5 | .
TGCAGTGCCGCCGGGGAGAGTAACTATGGCTACACCTTC | CSAAGESNYGYTF | TRBV20-1 | . | TRBJ1-2 | .
TGTGCCAGCAGTTACGGGGGACGGACACCCCTCCACTTT | CASSYGGRTPLHF | TRBV6-5 | . | TRBJ1-6 | .
TGTGCCAGCAGCCTCCGACAGGGGGCCGGAAACACCATATATTTT | CASSLRQGAGNTIYF | TRBV7-9 | . | TRBJ1-3 | TRBD1
TGTGCCAGCAGTTTATACGGACAGATCAATCAGCCCCAGCATTTT | CASSLYGQINQPQHF | TRBV27 | . | TRBJ1-5 | .
TGCAGTGTCGACAGCCGTAACTATGGCTACACCTTC | CSVDSRNYGYTF | TRBV29-1 | once | TRBJ1-2 | .
TGTGCCAGCAGCGTAGGGACAGACCACGGTTCTGGCTACGAGCAGTACTTC | CASSVGTDHGSGYEQYF | TRBV9 | . | TRBJ2-7 | .
TGCAGTGCTAACCCTAGCGGGGGGGCCATAGATACGCAGTATTTT | CSANPSGGAIDTQYF | TRBV20-1 | . | TRBJ2-3 | TRBD2
TGCAGTGCCCCGGGACTAGATCTCTCCTACGAGCAGTACTTC | CSAPGLDLSYEQYF | TRBV20-1 | . | TRBJ2-7 | TRBD2
TGTGCCACCAGCCTCGCGGGATCCAGCTCCTACGAGCAGTACTTC | CATSLAGSSSYEQYF | TRBV15 | . | TRBJ2-7 | .
TGTGCCAGCAGCCAAGGAGACAGGGGGGGTTCACCCCTCCACTTT | CASSQGDRGGSPLHF | TRBV6-5 | . | TRBJ1-6 | TRBD1
TGTGCCAGCAGCCAAGAAGGTTGGACAGATACGCAGTATTTT | CASSQEGWTDTQYF | TRBV3-1 | . | TRBJ2-3 | .
TGTGCCAGCAGTGAGAGGGGGGCTATAGAGCAGTACTTC | CASSERGAIEQYF | TRBV6-1 | . | TRBJ2-7 | .
TGCAGTGCCACGAGTTGGGTGAACACTGAAGCTTTCTTT | CSATSWVNTEAFF | TRBV20-1 | . | TRBJ1-1 | .
TGCAGTGCTAGAGATATCAAGAACTATGGCTACACCTTC | CSARDIKNYGYTF | TRBV20-1 | . | TRBJ1-2 | .
TGTGCCAGCAGCTTAGCGGGGGTAGCGGGGGCGGGTGAGCAGTTCTTC | CASSLAGVAGAGEQFF | TRBV7-2 | once | TRBJ2-1 | TRBD2